The 24 T cell receptor beta chains reported below all come from one sample, sequenced in a study of blood T cell repertoires in COVID-19. Sequencing used immunoSEQ multiplex PCR; TCRdb keeps in-frame clones, though not all of them. This sample has 150,000 to 200,000 clones, with 86% found just once. The source material was peripheral blood. Receptors were obtained from a man aged 65 to 79 with active or convalescent COVID-19.

This clone was found a few times. The chain couples TRBV6-5 to TRBJ1-6; perhaps TRBD1 as D (5 bases). Germline CDR1 and CDR2: MNHEY and SVGAGI. V was shortened by 8 bases and J by 7 bases, with 15 bases between the two germline ends. CDR3 length: 14 residues. The CDR3 sequence: CASRGERKNSPLHF. Written as DNA, the CDR3 is TGTGCCAGCCGGGGGGAGCGGAAAAATTCACCCCTCCACTTT.

The rearrangement links TRBV2 to TRBJ1-1; D possibly corresponds to TRBD1 (5 bases). V lost 8 bases and J lost 0, with 16 bases in between. Per the germline V gene, CDR1 is SNHLY and CDR2 is FYNNEI. The CDR3 contains 15 residues. In DNA, the CDR3 is TGTGCCAGCCTGGTCCGCGGGACTATGAACACTGAAGCTTTCTTT. This encodes CASLVRGTMNTEAFF.

The chain has TRBV24-1 and TRBJ2-7; possible D gene TRBD1, 6 bases. The CDR3 is made up of 15 amino acids. V lost 4 bases to trimming and J lost 0 bases, with 12 bases between them. CDR1 KGHDR and CDR2 SFDVKD come from the germline V gene. The CDR3 loop reads CATSDPTGSSYEQYF. In nucleotides, the CDR3 is TGTGCCACCAGTGACCCGACAGGATCCTCCTACGAGCAGTACTTC.

V is TRBV5-1 and J is TRBJ1-6; D uncertain. CDR3 size: 13 residues. The ends were cut back, 5 bases at V and 6 bases at J, with 9 bases in the middle. Germline lookup yields CDR1 SGHRS and CDR2 YFSETQ. The CDR3 sequence: CASRSESNSPLHF. In DNA, the CDR3 is TGCGCCAGCAGATCTGAGAGTAATTCACCCCTCCACTTT.

The rearrangement uses TRBV6-5 and TRBJ2-7; D is undetermined. Germline V lookup: CDR1 MNHEY, CDR2 SVGAGI. This CDR3 spans 13 amino acids. The V end was cut by 0 bases, the J end by 4 bases, with 7 bases between. The CDR3 loop reads CASSYSLEYEQYF. The CDR3 DNA is TGTGCCAGCAGTTACTCTCTAGAATACGAGCAGTACTTC.

The genes are TRBV6-5 and TRBJ1-1; TRBD1 matches 12 bases. Germline V CDR1 and CDR2: MNHEY, SVGAGI. This CDR3 is built from 15 residues. Trimming took 5 bases from V and 7 from J; bases not matched to a gene: 8. The CDR3 sequence is CASSRPGQGANEAFF. CDR3 coding DNA: TGTGCCAGCAGTCGCCCGGGACAGGGGGCTAATGAAGCTTTCTTT.

The chain links TRBV29-1 to TRBJ1-1; D gene ambiguous. CDR1 SQVTM and CDR2 ANQGSEA come from the germline V gene. CDR3 length: 13 residues. The germline V and J ends were trimmed by 4 bases and 0 bases, with 9 bases remaining between them. The CDR3 sequence: CSVVPRMNTEAFF. In DNA form, the CDR3 reads TGCAGCGTTGTCCCGAGGATGAACACTGAAGCTTTCTTT.

J is TRBJ1-1 and V is TRBV4-1; TRBD1 matches at 8 bases. This CDR3 comprises 19 residues. V shed 1 base, J shed 3 bases, and the junction held 16 bases outside the gene matches. Germline CDR1 reads MGHRA; CDR2 reads YSYEKL. The CDR3: CASSQGPPGTGRLYTEAFF. The CDR3 region has the DNA TGCGCCAGCAGCCAAGGCCCTCCCGGGACAGGCCGGCTTTACACTGAAGCTTTCTTT.

As concerns this clone: Other DNA variants within this sample encode the same CDR3. The chain combines TRBV29-1 with TRBJ1-2; D might be TRBD1 (6 bases). The length of the CDR3 is 11 residues. The germline V gene encodes CDR1 SQVTM and CDR2 ANQGSEA. The V and J ends lost 4 bases and 7 bases respectively, with 10 bases between them. The CDR3 coding sequence is TGCAGCGTTGTGAGGGGGGGTGGCTACACCTTC. Its protein product is CSVVRGGGYTF.

V is TRBV7-2 and J is TRBJ2-5, with TRBD1 matching over 7 bases. CDR1 is SGHTA and CDR2 is FQGNSA in the germline V gene. CDR3 length equals 16 residues. The J segment lost 1 base and the V segment lost 1 base, leaving 6 bases of the junction unmatched. The CDR3 region has the DNA TGTGCCAGCAGCTTAGGACAGGGACAATCCCAAGAGACCCAGTACTTC. Protein sequence: CASSLGQGQSQETQYF.

This sequence joins TRBV18 and TRBJ1-1, with 7 bases aligning to TRBD1. The CDR3 extends over 15 amino acids. The V segment lost 2 bases and the J segment 0 bases; nucleotides outside the gene matches: 3. Germline V gene lookup returns CDR1 KGHSH and CDR2 LQKENI. In DNA form, the CDR3 reads TGTGCCAGCTCACCAATTCAGGGGGTGAACACTGAAGCTTTCTTT. Encoded protein: CASSPIQGVNTEAFF.

The J gene is TRBJ1-5, the V gene TRBV6-5, with D possibly TRBD1 on 6 matching bases. The ends were cut back, 6 bases at V and 7 bases at J, with 13 bases in the middle. The CDR3 covers 13 residues. Germline V gene data show CDR1 as MNHEY and CDR2 as SVGAGI. The CDR3 region has the DNA TGTGCCAGCAGCTTACAGGGAAACCAGCCCCAGCATTTT. This gives the protein CASSLQGNQPQHF.

The chain joins TRBV2 to TRBJ1-6, with 7 bases fitting TRBD1. The germline CDR1 and CDR2 sequences are SNHLY and FYNNEI. The CDR3 is 14 residues long. The V gene end was trimmed by 4 bases and the J gene end by 9 bases; junction bases not matched to a gene: 6. CDR3 region: CASSVRGGRSPLHF. The CDR3 bases are TGTGCCAGCAGTGTCCGAGGGGGCCGTTCACCCCTCCACTTT.

The chain is built from TRBV11-2 and TRBJ1-1, with 9 bases that match TRBD1. The CDR3 totals 13 residues. The germline CDR1 and CDR2 sequences are SGHAT and FQNNGV. The ends lost 4 bases at V and 6 bases at J; junction bases unmatched: 3. The CDR3 DNA follows: TGTGCCAGCAGCTCACAGGGGGCTGCTGAAGCTTTCTTT. This encodes CASSSQGAAEAFF.

V and J are TRBV3-1 (or the pseudogene TRBV3-2) and TRBJ2-3; 11 nucleotides agree with TRBD2. V lost 0 bases to trimming and J lost 1 base; unmatched junction nucleotides: 3. Germline V gene sequence: CDR1 LGHDT, CDR2 YNNKEL (reference sequence). The CDR3 spans 17 residues. Here the CDR3 reads CASSQERGLAGTDTQYF. CDR3 nucleotides: TGTGCCAGCAGCCAAGAGAGGGGACTAGCGGGCACAGATACGCAGTATTTT.

The chain joins TRBV3-1 (or the pseudogene TRBV3-2) to TRBJ1-3, with D hard to call. The CDR3 is 15 amino acids. V lost 0 bases and J 3 bases, leaving 9 bases between the germline ends. CDR1 and CDR2 from the germline V gene are LGHDT and YNNKEL (reference sequence). The CDR3 here is CASSQDYGVGNTIYF. CDR3 bases: TGTGCCAGCAGCCAAGACTACGGGGTTGGAAACACCATATATTTT.

The V and J genes are TRBV4-3 and TRBJ1-1, with 7 nucleotides matching TRBD1. CDR1 and CDR2 from the germline V gene are LGHNA and YSLEER. The CDR3 runs to 15 residues. Trimming at V came to 1 base and at J to 1 base, leaving 3 bases not matched to a gene. The CDR3 here is CASSQVGQRNTEAFF. The CDR3 region has the DNA TGCGCCAGCAGCCAAGTGGGACAGAGGAACACTGAAGCTTTCTTT.

V is TRBV7-2 and J is TRBJ2-5; tentatively, D is TRBD1 (6 bases). This CDR3 is built from 14 residues. The V gene lost 3 bases and the J gene lost 3 bases, with 11 bases spanning the gap. Germline loops: CDR1 SGHTA, CDR2 FQGNSA. CDR3 residues: CASSLGAWEETQYF. For the CDR3, the DNA is TGTGCCAGCAGCTTGGGGGCTTGGGAAGAGACCCAGTACTTC. Filled out from reference TRBV7-2 and TRBJ2-5, the complete variable domain reads GAGVSQSPSNKVTEKGKDVELRCDPISGHTALYWYRQSLGQGLEFLIYFQGNSAPDKSGLPSDRFSAERTGGSVSTLTIQRTQQEDSAVYLCASSLGAWEETQYFGPGTRLLVL.

This chain links TRBV18 with TRBJ1-3, with D possibly TRBD1 on 6 matching bases. CDR1 and CDR2 from the germline V gene are KGHSH and LQKENI. V lost 4 bases, J lost 0 bases, and 10 bases lay in between. The CDR3 is 15 amino acids. The CDR3 protein is CASSQQGSSGNTIYF. The CDR3 DNA reads TGTGCCAGCTCACAACAGGGTAGCTCTGGAAACACCATATATTTT.

The gene calls are TRBV18 and TRBJ1-1; D call uncertain. V gave up 3 bases and J gave up 0 bases, with 11 bases separating them. The CDR3 spans 15 residues. The germline gives CDR1 KGHSH, CDR2 LQKENI. CDR3 sequence: CASSPGRGMNTEAFF. The CDR3 DNA follows: TGTGCCAGCTCACCCGGCAGAGGGATGAACACTGAAGCTTTCTTT.

This CDR3 is CSASKSRQGNQPQHF. The DNA for the CDR3 is TGCAGTGCTAGTAAGTCCCGACAGGGCAATCAGCCCCAGCATTTT. V is TRBV20-1 and J is TRBJ1-5; a possible D gene is TRBD1 (6 bases). This CDR3 contains 15 residues. Germline V gene lookup returns CDR1 DFQATT and CDR2 SNEGSKA (reference sequence). V lost 3 bases, J lost 2 bases, and 14 bases lay in between.

The chain links TRBV7-8 to TRBJ1-5; D is possibly TRBD1 (6 bases). The V end lost 1 base, the J end lost 0 bases, and 7 bases lay between the germline ends. The germline CDR1 and CDR2 sequences are SGHVS and FQNEAQ. The CDR3 is 15 amino acids. The CDR3 reads CASSLGGGSNQPQHF. CDR3 bases: TGTGCCAGCAGCTTAGGAGGGGGTAGCAATCAGCCCCAGCATTTT.

The V call is TRBV5-4, the J call TRBJ2-2; TRBD1 matches 10 bases. The CDR3 consists of 16 residues. The junction had 8 bases not matched to a gene; V was cut back by 3 bases and J by 6 bases. Germline CDR1 SGHNT, CDR2 YYREEE (reference sequence). CDR3 residues: CASSSDRGRVSGELFF. DNA of the CDR3: TGTGCCAGCAGCTCCGACAGGGGGCGAGTTTCCGGGGAGCTGTTTTTT.

This chain uses TRBV2 with TRBJ1-5; perhaps TRBD1 as D (5 bases). Trimming left V 6 bases short and J 2 bases short, with 14 bases between. The CDR3 extends over 15 amino acids. The germline V gene has CDR1 SNHLY and CDR2 FYNNEI. CDR3 coding DNA: TGTGCCAGCAGGCAGGGAGAGCGGGGCAATCAGCCCCAGCATTTT. Protein: CASRQGERGNQPQHF.